Below are 28 T cell receptor beta chains sequenced from a single sample in a study of Graves' ophthalmopathy and Graves' hyperthyroidism. The TCR beta CDR3 regions underwent amplification from RNA transcripts. The authors performed first-round RT-PCR with HTBI primers and then a second-round multiplex PCR. TCRdb re-derived calls from the multiplex PCR reads in MiXCR, one entry per CDR3 protein. The table lists approximately 540,000 distinct CDR3 sequences, roughly 40% of them singletons. The sequenced sample was peripheral blood or thyroid tissue (not recorded which). The receptors originated from an adult man with Graves' hyperthyroidism.

In this sample, this clonotype turned up many times. The chain uses TRBV29-1 and TRBJ2-5; D may be TRBD1 or TRBD2 (5 bases each). V was clipped by 4 bases and J by 2 bases, with 11 bases between them. CDR1 and CDR2 from the germline V gene are SQVTM and ANQGSEA. The CDR3 runs 13 residues. The CDR3 bases are TGCAGCGTTGTGGGGGATGTGCAAGAGACCCAGTACTTC. Protein: CSVVGDVQETQYF.

This chain uses TRBV15 with TRBJ2-7; D may match TRBD1 or TRBD2 (5 bases each). CDR1 and CDR2 from the germline V gene are LNHNV and YYDKDF (reference sequence). Trimming stripped 3 bases from V and 0 bases from J, with 9 bases between. The CDR3 is 14 residues long. CDR3: CATSSLGPSYEQYF. CDR3 nucleotide sequence: TGTGCCACCAGCAGCTTGGGACCCTCCTACGAGCAGTACTTC.

This clonotype was observed a few times. V is TRBV3-1 and J is TRBJ1-2; no definite D call. Germline V gene sequence: CDR1 LGHDT, CDR2 YNNKEL (reference sequence). The CDR3 contains 14 residues. Trimming pared 0 bases from V and 7 bases from J, leaving 12 bases between. Here the CDR3 DNA reads TGTGCCAGCAGCCAAGAGTGGAGGCTCGGTGGCTACACCTTC. This encodes CASSQEWRLGGYTF.

The chain is built from TRBV28 and TRBJ1-2; 7 bases match TRBD1. V was clipped by 5 bases and J by 4 bases; unmatched bases: 10. CDR3 length equals 15 residues. Germline V gives CDR1 MDHEN, CDR2 SYDVKM. CDR3 loop: CASSTSQTGPYGYTF. The DNA for the CDR3 is TGTGCCAGCAGTACGAGTCAGACAGGGCCCTATGGCTACACCTTC.

This clonotype has more than one count but fewer than ten. The chain is built from TRBV11-2 and TRBJ2-7; perhaps TRBD1 as D (6 bases). Per germline, CDR1 SGHAT and CDR2 FQNNGV. The CDR3 runs to 12 residues. Trimming took off 2 bases at V and 12 bases at J, with 14 bases between the two ends. The CDR3 coding sequence is TGTGCCAGCAGCTTACTACAGGGCCTATCGTACTTC. Translating gives CASSLLQGLSYF.

There are many counts of this clonotype. The genes are TRBV29-1 and TRBJ1-2; 7 nucleotides agree with TRBD1. The CDR3 has 12 amino acids. V lost 6 bases, J lost 3 bases, and 4 bases stayed unmatched. Germline assignment: CDR1 SQVTM and CDR2 ANQGSEA. CDR3 in DNA: TGCAGCGTAGGGGACAGAGACTATGGCTACACCTTC. Protein product: CSVGDRDYGYTF.

V is TRBV29-1 and J is TRBJ1-4; D unclear. Between the trimmed V and J ends, which lost 8 bases and 5 bases, there was a span of 15 bases. There are 13 residues in the CDR3. CDR1 and CDR2 (germline): SQVTM, ANQGSEA. This CDR3 is CSLGAGPNEKLFF. The CDR3 DNA sequence: TGCAGCTTAGGCGCCGGACCCAATGAAAAACTGTTTTTT.

This clonotype occurred a few times. The chain couples TRBV7-9 to TRBJ2-3, with D tentatively TRBD2 (6 bases). The CDR3 sequence is 15 residues long. CDR1 and CDR2 from the germline V gene are SEHNR and FQNEAQ (reference sequence). The ends were cut back, 4 bases at V and 2 bases at J, with 13 bases in the middle. CDR3: CASSYRTTATDTQYF. The CDR3 DNA is TGTGCCAGCAGCTACAGGACTACAGCCACAGATACGCAGTATTTT.

This chain joins TRBV19 and TRBJ2-2; D call uncertain. The V gene lost 5 bases and the J gene lost 4 bases, with 8 bases spanning the gap. The CDR3 loop spans 13 amino acids. Looked up from germline, CDR1 is LNHDA and CDR2 is SQIVND (reference sequence). CDR3 in amino acids: CASSASITGELFF. CDR3 bases: TGTGCCAGTAGTGCGAGCATCACCGGGGAGCTGTTTTTT.

Concerning this clonotype: One junction end does not reproduce the germline sequence, and a read error may be involved. The CDR3: CASSLRLAVSSYEQYF. The CDR3 bases are TGCGCCAGCAGCTTGCGGCTAGCGGTTAGCTCCTACGAGCAGTACTTC. The chain recombines TRBV7-9 with TRBJ2-7, with 7 nucleotides matching TRBD2. This CDR3 contains 16 residues. The V gene's germline CDR1 is SEHNR and CDR2 FQNEAQ (reference sequence). The full variable domain, with the rest looked up from reference TRBV7-9 and TRBJ2-7, is DTGVSQNPRHKITKRGQNVTFRCDPISEHNRLYWYRQTLGQGPEFLTYFQNEAQLEKSRLLSDRFSAERPKGSFSTLEIQRTEQGDSAMYLCASSLRLAVSSYEQYFGPGTRLTVT.

This sequence joins TRBV12-3 or TRBV12-4 and TRBJ2-7; a possible D gene is TRBD2 (6 bases). The CDR3 length is 16 residues. The ends were cut back, 3 bases at V and 4 bases at J, with 19 bases in the middle. CDR3 sequence (DNA): TGTGCCAGCAGTTTTAGGGCGGGGCGGGGAGGTTACGAGCAGTACTTC. Translated: CASSFRAGRGGYEQYF.

At least ten counts were recorded for this clonotype. J is TRBJ1-1 and V is TRBV7-6; D is perhaps TRBD1 (6 bases). With 4 bases removed from V and 1 base from J, the gap between germline ends came to 13 bases. CDR3 length equals 15 residues. Germline CDR1 SGHVS, CDR2 FNYEAQ. The CDR3 region has the DNA TGTGCCAGCAGCTCTCCGGACAGATCGAACACTGAAGCTTTCTTT. Translating it yields CASSSPDRSNTEAFF. The full variable domain, rest sourced from reference TRBV7-6 and TRBJ1-1, is GAGVSQSPRYKVTKRGQDVALRCDPISGHVSLYWYRQALGQGPEFLTYFNYEAQQDKSGLPNDRFSAERPEGSISTLTIQRTEQRDSAMYRCASSSPDRSNTEAFFGQGTRLTVV.

This CDR3 reads CASSGGFYGYTF. The CDR3 nucleotides read TGTGCCAGCAGTGGGGGGTTCTATGGCTACACCTTC. The chain couples TRBV7-9 to TRBJ1-2; D possibly corresponds to TRBD1 (5 bases). The germline V and J ends were trimmed by 6 bases and 4 bases, with 9 bases remaining between them. Germline assignment: CDR1 SEHNR and CDR2 FQNEAQ (reference sequence). This CDR3 is built from 12 residues.

About this clonotype itself: With a much larger clone just one base away, this may be a read error. CDR3 residues: CASSQVAREGETQYF. In nucleotides, the CDR3 is TGCGCCAGCAGCCAAGTTGCCAGGGAGGGAGAGACCCAGTACTTC. The rearrangement links TRBV4-1 to TRBJ2-5, with 7 nucleotides matching TRBD2. CDR1 and CDR2 (germline): MGHRA, YSYEKL. This CDR3 has 15 amino acids. The V and J ends lost 1 base and 4 bases, in that order; junction bases with no gene match: 6.

This clonotype turned up a few times. The rearrangement joins TRBV11-2 to TRBJ1-4, with a tentative D call TRBD1 (5 bases). Germline CDR1 SGHAT, CDR2 FQNNGV. The CDR3 length is 14 residues. V was pared by 7 bases and J by 4 bases, with 13 bases between. The CDR3 region is CASTPGHSNEKLFF. The CDR3, as DNA: TGTGCCAGCACCCCAGGACACAGTAATGAAAAACTGTTTTTT.

This clonotype has ten or more counts. The rearrangement uses TRBV19 and TRBJ1-5; TRBD1 agrees at 8 bases. J lost 6 bases, V lost 7 bases, and 14 bases had no gene match. Germline CDR1 LNHDA, CDR2 SQIVND (reference sequence). The CDR3 covers 16 residues. The CDR3 DNA follows: TGTGCCAGTACCAGGGTCAGGGGGCAGGAGGGTCAGCCCCAGCATTTT. Its translation: CASTRVRGQEGQPQHF.

This clonotype was counted at least ten times. J is TRBJ1-2 and V is TRBV10-3; D remains unclear. Trimming cost V 0 bases and J 1 base, with 12 bases left between them. Germline V gene lookup returns CDR1 ENHRY and CDR2 SYGVKD. The CDR3 has 16 amino acids. CDR3 sequence: CAISESAGSYNYGYTF. The DNA for the CDR3 is TGTGCCATCAGTGAGTCTGCGGGTAGTTATAACTATGGCTACACCTTC.

The V and J genes are TRBV5-6 and TRBJ2-7; TRBD1 aligns across 9 bases. Germline V gives CDR1 SGHDT, CDR2 YYEEEE. The CDR3 is made up of 15 amino acids. V lost 1 base to trimming and J lost 3 bases; unmatched junction nucleotides: 5. The CDR3, as DNA: TGTGCCAGCAGCTTGCCTGAGACAGGGGGCTACGAGCAGTACTTC. Translated, it gives CASSLPETGGYEQYF.

This clonotype was seen a handful of times. V is TRBV28 and J is TRBJ2-7; either TRBD1 or TRBD2 may fit D (5 bases each). Between the trimmed V and J ends, which lost 3 bases and 2 bases, there was a span of 14 bases. The length of the CDR3 is 15 residues. Germline-derived CDR1 and CDR2 are MDHEN and SYDVKM. CDR3 coding DNA: TGTGCCAGCAGTTTCGAGGGGAGTAGTGCCTACGAGCAGTACTTC. The encoded protein is CASSFEGSSAYEQYF.

The chain is built from TRBV6-2 or TRBV6-3 and TRBJ2-5; D is undetermined. Looked up from germline, CDR1 is MNHEY and CDR2 is SVGEGT. Trimming took off 8 bases at V and 2 bases at J, with 9 bases between the two ends. This CDR3 comprises 12 residues. Here the CDR3 DNA reads TGTGCCAGCCTTGACCCTCAAGAGACCCAGTACTTC. Its protein product is CASLDPQETQYF.

At least ten counts were recorded for this clonotype. This sequence joins TRBV15 and TRBJ1-6, with D possibly matching TRBD1 (5 bases). CDR1 and CDR2 from the germline V gene are LNHNV and YYDKDF (reference sequence). Trimming cost V 4 bases and J 6 bases, with 13 bases left between them. The CDR3 consists of 15 residues. As DNA, the CDR3 is TGTGCCACCAGCAACCTGGGGGAGGGTAATTCACCCCTCCACTTT. Protein product: CATSNLGEGNSPLHF.

The chain joins TRBV9 to TRBJ2-7; 8 nucleotides agree with TRBD2. The J segment lost 6 bases and the V segment lost 4 bases, leaving 9 bases of the junction unmatched. The CDR3 spans 14 residues. Germline values: CDR1 SGDLS, CDR2 YYNGEE. This CDR3 reads CASSPQAGAGEQYF. The CDR3 nucleotides read TGTGCCAGCAGCCCACAAGCGGGAGCGGGCGAGCAGTACTTC.

The chain joins TRBV7-2 to TRBJ2-5, with 14 bases matching TRBD2. Germline-derived CDR1 and CDR2 are SGHTA and FQGNSA. The CDR3 covers 16 residues. V shed 5 bases and J 5 bases; nucleotides not matched to a gene: 7. The CDR3: CASSRTSGGPQETQYF. Written as DNA, the CDR3 is TGTGCCAGCAGCCGGACTAGCGGGGGGCCGCAGGAGACCCAGTACTTC.

This clonotype was seen only a few times. This CDR3 fails to terminate in the conserved phenylalanine or tryptophan, so it likely reflects a read error. The DNA is left out, because the CDR3 cannot be placed on it with certainty; the CDR3 is given as TCRdb lists it. The CDR3 region is CASSFSGAG. The J gene is TRBJ2-7, the V gene TRBV7-9; whether TRBD2, the table's D call, matches the DNA was not checked. From its first to its last residue, the CDR3 has 9 amino acids. Germline CDR1 reads SEHNR; CDR2 reads FQNEAQ (reference sequence).

This clonotype was recorded only once. The junction departs from germline at one end; a sequencing error may be responsible. The chain has TRBV15 and TRBJ2-5, with no clear D. The germline gives CDR1 LNHNV, CDR2 YYDKDF (reference sequence). The CDR3 runs to 14 residues. The CDR3 nucleotides are TGTGCCTCCAGCAGAGATCAGGCCACTTTTGTCCAGTACTTC. Encoded protein: CASSRDQATFVQYF.

In its sample, this clonotype was seen once. A much more abundant neighbour one base away suggests this may be a read error. V and J are TRBV4-2 and TRBJ2-7; D is ambiguous. This CDR3 spans 13 amino acids. V lost 0 bases to trimming and J lost 7 bases, with 10 bases between them. Per germline, CDR1 LGHNA and CDR2 YNFKEQ. The CDR3 region is CASSQETVGEQYF. CDR3 in DNA: TGTGCCAGCAGCCAAGAGACGGTTGGGGAGCAGTACTTC.

This chain joins TRBV14 and TRBJ2-7; unclear D gene. Germline V CDR1 and CDR2: SGHDN, FVKESK. The CDR3 has 16 residues. Trimming left V 4 bases short and J 2 bases short, with 18 bases between. The CDR3 DNA is TGTGCCAGCAGCCCGAGGAAGGGCAGGTCGGCCTACGAGCAGTACTTC. This translates into CASSPRKGRSAYEQYF.

The chain couples TRBV10-3 to TRBJ2-5; the D call may be TRBD1 or TRBD2 (5 bases each). V was shortened by 10 bases and J by 3 bases, with 18 bases between the two germline ends. CDR1 is ENHRY, CDR2 SYGVKD, per germline. The CDR3 has 14 residues. CDR3 protein: CASRPTRGEETQYF. In nucleotides, the CDR3 is TGTGCCAGCAGACCTACTAGGGGAGAAGAGACCCAGTACTTC.